The clone carrying this TCR beta chain was seen repeatedly, ten times or more. What it recognizes is unknown. TCRdb reprocessed the RT-PCR reads with MiXCR, giving one entry per CDR3 protein. The repertoire has just under 250,000 distinct CDR3 sequences, 12% of them found once; the top ten carry under 10%. The CDR3 spans 11 residues. The V and J ends lost 6 bases and 10 bases respectively, with 15 bases between them. CDR1 and CDR2 from the germline V gene are SQVTM and ANQGSEA. This sample was included in a study of response to subunit inactivated influenza vaccine. General study points: A suggestion made by the authors is that each seasonal influenza vaccination recruits few new T cells.

This receptor was identified in a man between 45 and 60 years old who received an inactivated influenza vaccine. This specimen consisted of non-naive T cells sorted from PBMCs, obtained 14 to 15 days before vaccination. The V call is TRBV29-1, the J call TRBJ1-2; perhaps TRBD1 as D (6 bases). The CDR3 coding sequence is TGCAGCGTCGCTTCGGGGGGGCTCTACACCTTC. It yields the protein CSVASGGLYTF. The full variable domain, rest sourced from reference TRBV29-1 and TRBJ1-2, is SAVISQKPSRDICQRGTSLTIQCQVDSQVTMMFWYRQQPGQSLTLIATANQGSEATYESGFVIDKFPISRPNLTFSTLTVSNMSPEDSSIYLCSVASGGLYTFGSGTRLTVV.